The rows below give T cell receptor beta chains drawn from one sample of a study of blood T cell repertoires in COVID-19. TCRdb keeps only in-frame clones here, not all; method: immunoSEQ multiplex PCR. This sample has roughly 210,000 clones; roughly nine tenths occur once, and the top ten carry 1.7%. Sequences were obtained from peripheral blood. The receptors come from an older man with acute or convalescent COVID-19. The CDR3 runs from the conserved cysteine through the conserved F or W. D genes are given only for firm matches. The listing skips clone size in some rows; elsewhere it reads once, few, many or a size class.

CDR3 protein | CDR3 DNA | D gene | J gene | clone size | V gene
CASSPLRANYGYTF | TGTGCCAGCAGCCCCCTGAGAGCTAACTATGGCTACACCTTC | . | TRBJ1-2 | . | TRBV28
CASSLSSGVTGELFF | TGTGCCAGCAGCTTAAGTAGCGGGGTAACCGGGGAGCTGTTTTTT | TRBD2 | TRBJ2-2 | . | TRBV7-9
CASSTPRSGSTGELFF | TGTGCCAGTAGTACCCCGAGAAGCGGGAGCACCGGGGAGCTGTTTTTT | TRBD2 | TRBJ2-2 | many | TRBV19
CASSRPQGKLFF | TGTGCCAGCTCACGACCGCAGGGAAAACTGTTTTTT | . | TRBJ1-4 | . | TRBV18
CASRMTGEETQYF | TGTGCCAGCCGTATGACAGGGGAAGAGACCCAGTACTTC | TRBD1 | TRBJ2-5 | . | TRBV28
CAWDRRNQPQHF | TGTGCCTGGGACAGAAGGAATCAGCCCCAGCATTTT | . | TRBJ1-5 | . | TRBV30
CASHLKPHGVYGYTF | TGTGCCAGTCATCTCAAACCACACGGAGTCTATGGCTACACCTTC | . | TRBJ1-2 | . | TRBV6-5
CASSVGLQGLKGELFF | TGTGCCAGCAGCGTGGGATTGCAGGGGCTAAAGGGGGAGCTGTTTTTT | . | TRBJ2-2 | . | TRBV9
CASSYSGQGYEQYF | TGTGCCAGCAGTTACTCTGGGCAGGGATACGAGCAGTACTTC | . | TRBJ2-7 | . | TRBV6-5
CASSVPGQEGSNYGYTF | TGTGCCAGCAGTGTACCGGGACAGGAAGGTTCCAACTATGGCTACACCTTC | TRBD1 | TRBJ1-2 | . | TRBV25-1
CASSAGLAGFLSSYNEQFF | TGTGCCAGCTCCGCGGGACTAGCGGGATTTCTTAGCTCCTACAATGAGCAGTTCTTC | TRBD2 | TRBJ2-1 | . | TRBV18
CASSLADNQPQHF | TGTGCCAGCAGTTTGGCAGACAATCAGCCCCAGCATTTT | . | TRBJ1-5 | . | TRBV12-3/TRBV12-4
CASSQDQGTIRETQYF | TGTGCCAGCAGCCAAGATCAGGGGACAATCCGCGAGACCCAGTACTTC | . | TRBJ2-5 | . | TRBV3-1/TRBV3-2
CASSLGAANYGYTF | TGCGCCAGCAGCTTGGGCGCGGCTAACTATGGCTACACCTTC | . | TRBJ1-2 | . | TRBV5-1
CASSPEGLAGTDTQYF | TGTGCCAGCAGCCCAGAGGGCCTAGCGGGTACAGATACGCAGTATTTT | TRBD2 | TRBJ2-3 | . | TRBV7-6
CASSPARETQYF | TGTGCCAGCTCACCAGCGAGAGAGACCCAGTACTTC | . | TRBJ2-5 | . | TRBV18
CASSFGEASYEQYF | TGTGCCAGCAGCTTCGGTGAAGCGTCCTACGAGCAGTACTTC | . | TRBJ2-7 | . | TRBV7-2
CASRIQGSGGADTQYF | TGTGCCAGCAGAATCCAGGGTAGCGGGGGGGCAGATACGCAGTATTTT | TRBD2 | TRBJ2-3 | . | TRBV6-6
CASSLGARGTGELFF | TGTGCCAGCAGCTTAGGGGCGCGGGGCACCGGGGAGCTGTTTTTT | . | TRBJ2-2 | few | TRBV7-8
CASSPAGGIGDTQYF | TGTGCCAGTAGCCCAGCGGGAGGGATTGGAGATACGCAGTATTTT | TRBD2 | TRBJ2-3 | . | TRBV19
CSVGHLRNGYTF | TGCAGCGTTGGACACCTAAGGAATGGCTACACCTTC | . | TRBJ1-2 | . | TRBV29-1
CASSVGGNLDNEQFF | TGTGCCAGCAGCGTAGGCGGGAACCTGGACAATGAGCAGTTCTTC | . | TRBJ2-1 | . | TRBV9
CASSFNRGIVSNEQFF | TGTGCCAGCAGCTTCAACAGGGGAATCGTGTCGAATGAGCAGTTCTTC | TRBD1 | TRBJ2-1 | few | TRBV11-2
CASSLDRASLNEQFF | TGTGCCAGCAGCTTGGACAGGGCGTCCCTCAATGAGCAGTTCTTC | TRBD1 | TRBJ2-1 | . | TRBV9
CASSLDPGTASYEQYF | TGTGCCAGCAGTTTGGATCCCGGGACAGCATCCTACGAGCAGTACTTC | TRBD1 | TRBJ2-7 | few | TRBV27
CASSLAPIRGNQPQHF | TGTGCCAGCAGTTTAGCTCCTATCCGTGGCAATCAGCCCCAGCATTTT | . | TRBJ1-5 | . | TRBV28
CASSFLDIPYEQYF | TGTGCCAGCAGCTTCCTTGACATTCCCTACGAGCAGTACTTC | . | TRBJ2-7 | . | TRBV5-6
CASSALGALMNTDTQYF | TGTGCCAGCAGTGCCCTGGGGGCCCTGATGAACACAGATACGCAGTATTTT | . | TRBJ2-3 | . | TRBV6-2/TRBV6-3
CASSFRQGVNGETQYF | TGTGCCAGCAGCTTCCGACAGGGGGTAAATGGAGAGACCCAGTACTTC | TRBD1 | TRBJ2-5 | . | TRBV7-2
CASSEQGGNQPQHF | TGTGCCAGCAGTGAACAGGGCGGCAATCAGCCCCAGCATTTT | . | TRBJ1-5 | . | TRBV6-1
CASSLQGQGLNTEAFF | TGCGCCAGCAGCTTGCAGGGACAGGGCTTGAACACTGAAGCTTTCTTT | TRBD1 | TRBJ1-1 | . | TRBV5-1
CASSALSTGSYGYTF | TGTGCCAGCAGTGCCCTCTCGACAGGATCCTATGGCTACACCTTC | . | TRBJ1-2 | . | TRBV25-1
CASRDEWGLADYEQYF | TGTGCCAGCAGGGACGAATGGGGACTAGCGGATTACGAGCAGTACTTC | TRBD2 | TRBJ2-7 | . | TRBV28
CASTPGGNCYNQPQHF | TGTGCCAGCACCCCAGGGGGTAACTGTTATAATCAGCCCCAGCATTTT | . | TRBJ1-5 | . | TRBV21-1
CASSRLAGARGGSGELFF | TGTGCCAGCAGCCGTCTAGCGGGGGCCCGAGGAGGCTCCGGGGAGCTGTTTTTT | TRBD2 | TRBJ2-2 | . | TRBV3-1/TRBV3-2
CAWSQGASYNSPLHF | TGTGCCTGGAGTCAAGGGGCCTCCTATAATTCACCCCTCCACTTT | . | TRBJ1-6 | . | TRBV30
CASSKTSGSTGELFF | TGTGCCAGCAGCAAGACTAGCGGGAGCACCGGGGAGCTGTTTTTT | TRBD2 | TRBJ2-2 | . | TRBV2
CASSLTGKETQYF | TGTGCCAGCAGCCTAACAGGGAAAGAGACCCAGTACTTC | . | TRBJ2-5 | . | TRBV7-9
CASSLLAGKSEQYF | TGTGCCAGCAGTCTACTAGCGGGAAAGAGCGAGCAGTACTTC | TRBD2 | TRBJ2-7 | . | TRBV6-5
CASSTGVDYGYTF | TGTGCCAGTAGTACGGGGGTCGACTATGGCTACACCTTC | . | TRBJ1-2 | . | TRBV19
CASSVTFDPNTEAFF | TGTGCCAGTAGCGTAACATTCGATCCGAACACTGAAGCTTTCTTT | . | TRBJ1-1 | once | TRBV19
CASSLLGVNQETQYF | TGTGCCAGCAGCCTGTTAGGGGTTAACCAAGAGACCCAGTACTTC | . | TRBJ2-5 | . | TRBV5-4
CAITDRVNTEAFF | TGTGCCATCACAGACAGGGTGAACACTGAAGCTTTCTTT | TRBD1 | TRBJ1-1 | . | TRBV10-3
CASIQDRVSTEAFF | TGTGCCAGCATCCAAGACAGGGTATCCACTGAAGCTTTCTTT | TRBD1 | TRBJ1-1 | . | TRBV6-5
CASRTQGFVTGELFF | TGTGCCAGCAGGACACAGGGATTCGTAACCGGGGAGCTGTTTTTT | . | TRBJ2-2 | few | TRBV7-9
CASSQGQGNYEQYF | TGTGCCAGCAGCCAGGGACAGGGAAACTACGAGCAGTACTTC | TRBD1 | TRBJ2-7 | . | TRBV7-9
CSASETSGKETQYF | TGCAGTGCTAGTGAGACTAGCGGGAAAGAGACCCAGTACTTC | TRBD2 | TRBJ2-5 | . | TRBV20-1
CASSSRTGVNTGELFF | TGTGCCAGCAGTTCCCGGACAGGGGTGAACACCGGGGAGCTGTTTTTT | TRBD1 | TRBJ2-2 | . | TRBV6-6
CASREGASEAYEQYF | TGCGCCAGCCGCGAGGGGGCTAGCGAAGCCTACGAGCAGTACTTC | . | TRBJ2-7 | . | TRBV5-1
CAGDGNMRGSPLHF | TGTGCCGGCGACGGCAATATGAGAGGTTCACCCCTCCACTTT | . | TRBJ1-6 | . | TRBV7-9
CASSETGITNYGYTF | TGTGCCAGCAGTGAAACAGGGATAACCAACTATGGCTACACCTTC | . | TRBJ1-2 | . | TRBV25-1
CASSPGGANSNQPQHF | TGTGCCAGCAGCCCTGGCGGGGCTAATAGCAATCAGCCCCAGCATTTT | . | TRBJ1-5 | . | TRBV7-9
CASRRLAGDADTQYF | TGTGCCAGCAGGCGACTAGCGGGAGACGCAGATACGCAGTATTTT | TRBD2 | TRBJ2-3 | . | TRBV7-6
CASSLQGSGTEAFF | TGTGCCAGCAGCTTACAGGGGAGTGGCACTGAAGCTTTCTTT | . | TRBJ1-1 | . | TRBV7-3
CAWSLTVNTEAFF | TGTGCCTGGAGTTTGACAGTGAACACTGAAGCTTTCTTT | . | TRBJ1-1 | . | TRBV30
CASSFLRGRAGNEQFF | TGTGCCAGCAGCTTTCTCCGCGGGAGGGCCGGCAATGAGCAGTTCTTC | TRBD2 | TRBJ2-1 | . | TRBV7-9
CASSLPLAGETQYF | TGTGCCAGCAGTTTACCGCTAGCGGGGGAGACCCAGTACTTC | TRBD2 | TRBJ2-5 | . | TRBV28
CASSTGGTGTGELFF | TGTGCCAGCAGTACAGGGGGCACAGGCACCGGGGAGCTGTTTTTT | TRBD1 | TRBJ2-2 | once | TRBV6-5
CASSLRTVNQPQHF | TGTGCCAGTAGTCTCCGGACAGTGAATCAGCCCCAGCATTTT | . | TRBJ1-5 | . | TRBV19